These T cell receptor beta chains were read from a single sample in a study. TCRdb reanalysed the RT-PCR reads using MiXCR and keeps one entry per CDR3 protein. The sample yields almost 700,000 distinct CDR3 sequences, 14% seen once. The sequenced sample consisted of memory CD4+ T cells from blood. The receptor set was obtained from a female donor in good health, serving as a healthy control. The CDR3 runs from the conserved cysteine through the conserved F or W. A D gene is named only where the DNA matches it firmly. Clone size is shown for a subset of rows, as once, few, many or a class of expanded clone.

V	D	J	size	CDR3	DNA
TRBV13	-	TRBJ1-3	few	CASSPTAGNTIYF	TGTGCCAGCAGCCCGACAGCTGGAAACACCATATATTTT
TRBV20-1	-	TRBJ1-2	few	CSARVWGDDYGYTF	TGCAGTGCTAGAGTCTGGGGCGATGACTATGGCTACACCTTC
TRBV4-3	TRBD1	TRBJ2-7	few	CASSQEDRESYEQYF	TGCGCCAGCAGCCAAGAAGACAGGGAGTCCTACGAGCAGTACTTC
TRBV7-3	TRBD2	TRBJ2-3	many	CASSSRAGGNADTQYF	TGTGCCAGCAGCTCCCGAGCGGGAGGGAACGCAGATACGCAGTATTTT
TRBV12-3/TRBV12-4	TRBD1	TRBJ2-1	many	CASSPLGTGGHNEQFF	TGTGCCAGCAGTCCCCTGGGGACAGGGGGTCACAATGAGCAGTTCTTC
TRBV27	-	TRBJ2-1	-	CASSLPGGYNEQFF	TGTGCCAGCAGCCTCCCCGGGGGATATAATGAGCAGTTCTTC
TRBV11-2	TRBD2	TRBJ2-5	-	CASSLGSAGGKETQYF	TGTGCCAGCAGCTTAGGATCGGCGGGGGGGAAAGAGACCCAGTACTTC
TRBV2	TRBD1	TRBJ1-1	-	CASSAAGTEYTEAFF	TGTGCCAGCAGTGCAGCTGGGACAGAGTACACTGAAGCTTTCTTT
TRBV7-2	-	TRBJ1-2	-	CASSLSRGASYTF	TGTGCCAGCAGCTTAAGTCGGGGGGCGAGCTACACCTTC
TRBV28	TRBD2	TRBJ2-3	few	CASRRTSGRARDTQYF	TGTGCCAGCAGACGGACTAGCGGGAGGGCTAGAGATACGCAGTATTTT
TRBV5-4	TRBD2	TRBJ2-7	-	CASSDRTSGGYEQYF	TGTGCCAGCAGCGATCGGACTAGCGGGGGCTACGAGCAGTACTTC
TRBV3-1	TRBD1	TRBJ1-6	-	CASSLGTETSPLHF	TGTGCCAGCAGCCTAGGGACAGAGACTTCACCCCTCCACTTT
TRBV4-1	TRBD2	TRBJ2-3	-	CASSQGGRALGNTQYF	TGCGCCAGCAGCCAAGGCGGGAGGGCCCTCGGAAATACGCAGTATTTT
TRBV5-1	-	TRBJ1-1	many	CASSFPDTTEAFF	TGCGCCAGCAGCTTCCCGGACACCACTGAAGCTTTCTTT
TRBV20-1	TRBD1	TRBJ1-2	few	CSAEQGLGTYGYTF	TGCAGTGCCGAACAGGGGTTAGGAACATATGGCTACACCTTC
TRBV7-2	-	TRBJ1-6	few	CASSFTGTRNSPLHF	TGTGCCAGCAGCTTCACAGGCACTCGAAATTCACCCCTCCACTTT
TRBV6-1	TRBD1	TRBJ2-5	many	CASRLMTGGEGTQYF	TGTGCCAGCAGGCTCATGACAGGGGGCGAGGGGACCCAGTACTTC
TRBV6-1	-	TRBJ2-1	-	CASSDRQNQYNEQFF	TGTGCCAGCAGTGACCGACAGAACCAGTACAATGAGCAGTTCTTC
TRBV9	-	TRBJ2-2	-	CASSAGVGELFF	TGTGCCAGCAGCGCCGGGGTGGGGGAGCTGTTTTTT
TRBV23-1	-	TRBJ2-7	-	CAAMGRTSYEQYF	TGCGCCGCCATGGGACGCACCTCCTACGAGCAGTACTTC
TRBV5-4	-	TRBJ2-1	once	CAITTGAGSYNEQFF	TGTGCCATCACCACCGGGGCCGGCTCCTACAATGAGCAGTTCTTC
TRBV15	-	TRBJ2-7	many	CATSSGGAEGIYEQYF	TGTGCCACCAGCAGTGGTGGAGCAGAGGGTATATACGAGCAGTACTTC
TRBV7-9	TRBD2	TRBJ2-3	few	CASSLGLAGGRDTQYF	TGTGCCAGCAGCTTAGGGCTAGCGGGAGGGCGAGATACGCAGTATTTT
TRBV18	TRBD1	TRBJ1-2	few	CASSPSPGTGGAYGYTF	TGTGCCAGCTCACCCTCCCCCGGGACAGGGGGCGCCTATGGCTACACCTTC
TRBV5-1	-	TRBJ1-2	-	CASSSPALYGYTF	TGCGCCAGCAGCTCCCCGGCACTTTATGGCTACACCTTC
TRBV20-1	TRBD2	TRBJ2-5	few	CSASQTSGVETQYF	TGCAGTGCTAGCCAGACTAGCGGGGTCGAGACCCAGTACTTC
TRBV6-5	-	TRBJ1-6	-	CASSSFTGTDYNSPLHF	TGTGCCAGCAGTTCATTCACCGGGACGGATTATAATTCACCCCTCCACTTT
TRBV12-3/TRBV12-4	-	TRBJ1-1	-	CASSFVGRSNTEAFF	TGTGCCAGCAGTTTTGTGGGCAGGTCGAACACTGAAGCTTTCTTT
TRBV5-1	TRBD2	TRBJ2-3	few	CASSRLGLAASTDTQYF	TGCGCCAGCAGCCGCCTCGGACTAGCGGCAAGCACAGATACGCAGTATTTT
TRBV7-2	TRBD2	TRBJ2-1	-	CASSLGLAGVGSNNEQFF	TGTGCCAGCAGCTTAGGGCTAGCGGGAGTGGGCTCCAACAATGAGCAGTTCTTC
TRBV4-3	-	TRBJ2-7	few	CASSQGAPGLIYEQYF	TGCGCCAGCAGCCAAGGGGCACCGGGACTGATCTACGAGCAGTACTTC
TRBV3-1	-	TRBJ1-5	few	CASSQGWRGDQPQHF	TGTGCCAGCAGCCAAGGGTGGAGGGGGGATCAGCCCCAGCATTTT
TRBV7-3	TRBD2	TRBJ2-3	few	CASSPRPTSGRALNTDTQCF	TGTGCCAGCAGCCCCCGACCCACTAGCGGGAGAGCTCTGAACACAGATACGCAGTGTTTT
TRBV18	TRBD1	TRBJ1-1	many	CASSGQANTEAFF	TGTGCCAGCTCCGGACAGGCGAACACTGAAGCTTTCTTT
TRBV10-2	TRBD1	TRBJ2-7	-	CATSARDRGIHEQYF	TGCGCCACCTCAGCCCGGGACAGGGGGATCCACGAGCAGTACTTC
TRBV18	-	TRBJ1-2	-	CASSYGREVRGYTF	TGTGCCAGCTCATACGGAAGGGAGGTACGAGGCTACACCTTC
TRBV29-1	TRBD1	TRBJ1-2	-	CSVPTGEDGYTF	TGCAGCGTCCCGACAGGGGAGGATGGCTACACCTTC
TRBV20-1	-	TRBJ1-1	-	CSAGHKKNTEAFF	TGCAGTGCTGGTCATAAGAAGAACACTGAAGCTTTCTTT
TRBV6-1	TRBD1	TRBJ1-5	-	CASTDEGQVGQPQHF	TGTGCCAGCACAGATGAAGGACAGGTAGGACAGCCCCAGCATTTT
TRBV3-1	-	TRBJ1-4	few	CASSHGGLGEKLFF	TGTGCCAGCAGCCACGGGGGATTGGGTGAAAAACTGTTTTTT
TRBV12-3/TRBV12-4	TRBD1	TRBJ2-2	few	CASSLGAGGAHTGELFF	TGTGCCAGCAGTTTAGGGGCAGGGGGCGCTCACACCGGGGAGCTGTTTTTT
TRBV12-3/TRBV12-4	-	TRBJ2-1	many	CASSPKDEQFF	TGTGCCAGCAGTCCGAAGGATGAGCAGTTCTTC
TRBV6-2/TRBV6-3	TRBD1	TRBJ2-4	few	CASSPYPRTGINIQYF	TGTGCCAGCAGTCCGTATCCTCGGACAGGGATAAACATTCAGTACTTC
TRBV9	-	TRBJ2-7	-	CASSVGPSYEQYF	TGTGCCAGCAGCGTAGGGCCCAGCTACGAGCAGTACTTC
TRBV12-3/TRBV12-4	TRBD2	TRBJ2-5	many	CASSRTSGGTQYF	TGTGCCAGCAGCCGGACTAGCGGAGGGACCCAGTACTTC
TRBV12-3/TRBV12-4	-	TRBJ2-5	few	CASSLWSSKETQYF	TGTGCCAGCAGTTTGTGGAGTTCGAAAGAGACCCAGTACTTC
TRBV20-1	-	TRBJ2-7	many	CSALPNAYEQYF	TGCAGTGCTCTACCTAACGCCTACGAGCAGTACTTC
TRBV7-6	TRBD1	TRBJ2-2	many	CASSLARWDRTNTGELFF	TGTGCCAGCAGCTTAGCGCGGTGGGACAGGACGAACACCGGGGAGCTGTTTTTT
TRBV12-3/TRBV12-4	-	TRBJ1-2	-	CASSLDGGSYGYTF	TGTGCCAGCAGTTTAGATGGGGGGAGCTATGGCTACACCTTC
TRBV15	TRBD1	TRBJ1-1	few	CATSRGEAGQGGAFF	TGTGCCACCAGCAGAGGTGAAGCTGGACAGGGCGGAGCTTTCTTT
TRBV7-2	TRBD2	TRBJ2-7	-	CASKTRTSYEQYF	TGTGCCAGCAAAACAAGGACTAGCTACGAGCAGTACTTC
TRBV27	TRBD2	TRBJ2-7	few	CASSFVSAGGPSEQYF	TGTGCCAGCAGTTTCGTATCAGCGGGAGGGCCTTCCGAGCAGTACTTC
TRBV28	TRBD2	TRBJ2-7	-	CASRREAPYEQYF	TGTGCCAGCAGGCGGGAGGCCCCCTACGAGCAGTACTTC
TRBV4-3	-	TRBJ2-1	-	CASSLGPGLHNEQFF	TGCGCCAGCAGCCTCGGCCCGGGACTCCACAATGAGCAGTTCTTC
TRBV20-1	TRBD2	TRBJ2-1	many	CSAAPGLARGEQFF	TGCAGTGCCGCACCGGGACTAGCTAGGGGTGAGCAGTTCTTC
TRBV5-1	TRBD1	TRBJ1-4	few	CASSSGQGSDEKLFF	TGCGCCAGCAGCTCGGGACAGGGGTCGGATGAAAAACTGTTTTTT
TRBV24-1	TRBD2	TRBJ2-3	once	CATSGLAGVGDTQYF	TGTGCCACCAGTGGACTAGCGGGAGTCGGAGATACGCAGTATTTT